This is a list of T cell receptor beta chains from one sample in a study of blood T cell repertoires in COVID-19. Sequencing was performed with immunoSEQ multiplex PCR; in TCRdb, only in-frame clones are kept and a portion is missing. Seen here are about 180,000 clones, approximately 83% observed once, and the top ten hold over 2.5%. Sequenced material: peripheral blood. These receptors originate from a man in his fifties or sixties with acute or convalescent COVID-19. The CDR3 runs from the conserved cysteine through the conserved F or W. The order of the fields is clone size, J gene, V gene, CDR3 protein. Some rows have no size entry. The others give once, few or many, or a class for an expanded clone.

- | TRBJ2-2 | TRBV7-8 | CASRGRVNTGELFF
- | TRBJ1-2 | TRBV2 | CASRDHRGGNYGYTF
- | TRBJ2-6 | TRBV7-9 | CASSLDGFGANVLTF
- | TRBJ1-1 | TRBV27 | CASRSAGTGVYAFF
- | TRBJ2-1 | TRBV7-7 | CASSLAGGVARTNEQFF
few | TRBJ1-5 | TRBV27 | CASSPLTRGGGQPQHF
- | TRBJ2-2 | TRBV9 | CASSVGGRGNTGELFF
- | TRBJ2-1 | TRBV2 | CASSQLAGVTVEQFF
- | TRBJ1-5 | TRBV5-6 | CASSSRNLASNQPQHF
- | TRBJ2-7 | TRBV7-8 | CASSPPEGQMSYEQYF
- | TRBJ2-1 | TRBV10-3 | CATLSGGIPTLYNEQFF
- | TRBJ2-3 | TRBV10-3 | CAIRISGTSGRDTQYF
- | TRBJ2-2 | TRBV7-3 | CASSLGHTGELFF
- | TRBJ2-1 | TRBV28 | CASRLGLAGFDEQFF
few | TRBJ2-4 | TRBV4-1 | CASSQDPRTAGDPAKNIQYF
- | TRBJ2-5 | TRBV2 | CAGTHEPQETQYF
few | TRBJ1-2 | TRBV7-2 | CASSSGTLYGYTF